The 27 T cell receptor beta chains below come from one sample, sequenced in a study of OX40 agonist ivuxolimab in advanced cancers. Profiling relied on immunoSEQ multiplex PCR, and the TCRdb table lists in-frame clones only, not all of them. This table holds tens of thousands of clones, roughly 84% found once. Source: CD4+ or CD8+ T cells sorted from blood, taken in a trial of the OX40 agonist ivuxolimab. The receptor source for this set is an adult with an advanced solid tumor such as melanoma, head and neck, liver or kidney cancer.

This chain uses TRBV30 with TRBJ2-3; TRBD2 agrees at 12 bases. The CDR3 length is 14 residues. Looked up from germline, CDR1 is GTSNPN and CDR2 is SVGIG (reference sequence). V gave up 6 bases and J gave up 5 bases; unmatched junction bases: 6. CDR3 amino acids: CACQLAGGLDTQYF. The CDR3 nucleotides read TGTGCCTGCCAACTAGCGGGAGGTTTAGATACGCAGTATTTT. Looking up the rest from reference TRBV30 and TRBJ2-3 gives the full variable domain: SQTIHQWPATLVQPVGSPLSLECTVEGTSNPNLYWYRQAAGRGLQLLFYSVGIGQISSEVPQNLSASRPQDRQFILSSKKLLLSDSGFYLCACQLAGGLDTQYFGPGTRLTVL.

V is TRBV5-1 and J is TRBJ2-3, with 13 bases that match TRBD2. CDR3 length: 17 amino acids. Germline assignment: CDR1 SGHRS and CDR2 YFSETQ. V gave up 3 bases and J gave up 3 bases; unmatched junction bases: 7. The CDR3 sequence: CASSSLAGGPSTDTQYF. The CDR3 DNA is TGCGCCAGCAGCTCACTAGCGGGAGGGCCCTCAACAGATACGCAGTATTTT.

The genes are TRBV6-6 and TRBJ1-5; D gene uncertain. The CDR3 contains 14 residues. The V gene lost 0 bases and the J gene lost 2 bases, with 5 bases spanning the gap. CDR1 is MNHNY and CDR2 is SVGAGI in the germline V gene (reference sequence). The CDR3 here is CASSYSRGNQPQHF. The CDR3, as DNA: TGTGCCAGCAGTTACTCCCGGGGCAATCAGCCCCAGCATTTT.

V usage is TRBV5-6 and J usage is TRBJ1-1, with unresolved D. The CDR3 length is 15 residues. Looked up from germline, CDR1 is SGHDT and CDR2 is YYEEEE. V gave up 0 bases and J gave up 3 bases, with 12 bases separating them. CDR3 in DNA: TGTGCCAGCAGCTTGGTACAGAGATGGGACACTGAAGCTTTCTTT. Amino acid sequence: CASSLVQRWDTEAFF.

This chain joins TRBV5-6 and TRBJ2-1, with D uncertain. Germline V gene data show CDR1 as SGHDT and CDR2 as YYEEEE. The CDR3 runs 11 residues. V was shortened by 4 bases and J by 5 bases, with 4 bases between the two germline ends. The CDR3 DNA sequence: TGTGCCAGCAGCCGGAACAATGAGCAGTTCTTC. Its translation: CASSRNNEQFF.

This clone showed up just once. The CDR3 region has the DNA TGTGCCAGCAGTCCAGCGAAAACAGCGAACTATGGCTACACCTTC. Its translation: CASSPAKTANYGYTF. V is TRBV7-9 and J is TRBJ1-2; D is unclear. The length of the CDR3 is 15 residues. The germline V and J ends were trimmed by 6 bases and 2 bases, with 16 bases remaining between them. CDR1 is SEHNR, CDR2 FQNEAQ, per germline (reference sequence).

In this sample, this clone turned up a few times. The J gene is TRBJ2-3, the V gene TRBV7-8; unclear D gene. The V end lost 5 bases, the J end lost 0 bases, and 15 bases lay between the germline ends. Germline V gives CDR1 SGHVS, CDR2 FQNEAQ. CDR3 size: 16 residues. The CDR3 DNA is TGTGCCAGCAGCCCTAACCCTATGCGTAGCACAGATACGCAGTATTTT. Protein: CASSPNPMRSTDTQYF.

V is TRBV28 and J is TRBJ1-2; D is undetermined. Germline V CDR1 and CDR2: MDHEN, SYDVKM. The V and J ends lost 6 bases and 3 bases respectively, with 8 bases between them. The CDR3 is made up of 12 amino acids. CDR3 loop: CASSTSHYGYTF. As DNA, the CDR3 is TGTGCCAGCAGCACCTCCCACTATGGCTACACCTTC.

This rearrangement joins TRBV5-1 to TRBJ1-2; perhaps TRBD1 as D (5 bases). The CDR3 contains 13 residues. Trimming pared 2 bases from V and 8 bases from J, leaving 13 bases between. Germline-derived CDR1 and CDR2 are SGHRS and YFSETQ. CDR3 in amino acids: CASSFLGVLGYTF. CDR3 bases: TGCGCCAGCAGCTTTTTAGGGGTATTAGGCTACACCTTC.

The CDR3 sequence: CASSSGTGAGTDTQYF. Written as DNA, the CDR3 is TGTGCCAGCAGCTCCGGGACAGGGGCAGGTACAGATACGCAGTATTTT. The V and J genes are TRBV7-2 and TRBJ2-3, with 10 bases fitting TRBD1. Germline CDR1 and CDR2: SGHTA and FQGNSA. There are 16 residues in the CDR3. J gave up 3 bases and V 4 bases, and 7 bases lay outside the gene matches.

The chain is built from TRBV4-1 and TRBJ1-5; D perhaps matches TRBD1 (6 bases). Trimming pared 4 bases from V and 4 bases from J, leaving 11 bases between. This CDR3 is built from 14 residues. Germline V CDR1 and CDR2: MGHRA, YSYEKL. CDR3 sequence: CASSPTGPNQPQHF. The DNA for the CDR3 is TGCGCCAGCAGCCCGACAGGCCCAAATCAGCCCCAGCATTTT.

The chain recombines TRBV19 with TRBJ1-4; 8 nucleotides match TRBD1. V lost 6 bases, J lost 10 bases, and 7 bases stayed unmatched. CDR1 LNHDA and CDR2 SQIVND come from the germline V gene (reference sequence). The CDR3 totals 13 residues. In nucleotides, the CDR3 is TGTGCCAGTAGACAGGGGGGATCCGGAAAACTGTTTTTT. Translation: CASRQGGSGKLFF.

V gene TRBV7-8 combines with J gene TRBJ1-3; weak D call: TRBD1 (6 bases). CDR3 size: 17 residues. Trimming shortened V by 1 base and J by 0 bases, and 13 bases separated the two germline ends. CDR1 is SGHVS, CDR2 FQNEAQ, per germline. The CDR3 reads CASSLVRGGTSGNTIYF. As DNA, the CDR3 is TGTGCCAGCAGCTTAGTGCGGGGGGGCACCTCTGGAAACACCATATATTTT. Full variable domain (remainder filled in from reference TRBV7-8 and TRBJ1-3): GAGVSQSPRYKVAKRGQDVALRCDPISGHVSLFWYQQALGQGPEFLTYFQNEAQLDKSGLPSDRFFAERPEGSVSTLKIQRTQQEDSAVYLCASSLVRGGTSGNTIYFGEGSWLTVV.

The genes are TRBV5-6 and TRBJ2-6, with TRBD1 as a possible D gene (5 bases). The CDR3 totals 16 residues. V lost 1 base and J lost 1, with 9 bases in between. From germline, CDR1 is SGHDT and CDR2 YYEEEE. The CDR3 sequence is CASSLYSGSGANVLTF. The CDR3 DNA follows: TGTGCCAGCAGCTTGTACTCAGGGTCTGGGGCCAACGTCCTGACTTTC.

This clone turned up a few times. This chain joins TRBV27 and TRBJ1-4; TRBD1 aligns across 8 bases. CDR1 MNHEY and CDR2 SMNVEV come from the germline V gene (reference sequence). This CDR3 has 13 amino acids. Losses at the gene ends were 5 bases for V and 8 bases for J; bases not matched to a gene: 4. CDR3 residues: CASSRQGSEKLFF. CDR3 in DNA: TGTGCCAGCAGTCGACAGGGGAGCGAAAAACTGTTTTTT.

The rearrangement uses TRBV6-1 and TRBJ1-2; 7 positions agree with TRBD1. Germline trimming cut 11 bases from V and 5 bases from J; bases unmatched to any gene: 11. The length of the CDR3 is 13 residues. Germline lookup yields CDR1 MNHNS and CDR2 SASEGT. This CDR3 reads CAVLDRALYGYTF. CDR3 coding DNA: TGTGCCGTTCTAGACAGGGCCCTTTATGGCTACACCTTC.

V usage is TRBV5-5 and J usage is TRBJ2-7; D remains ambiguous. Germline loops: CDR1 SGHKS, CDR2 YYEKEE (reference sequence). V lost 3 bases, J lost 4 bases, and 2 bases lay in between. CDR3 size: 10 residues. CDR3 in amino acids: CASSSYEQYF. The CDR3 DNA follows: TGTGCCAGCAGCTCTTACGAGCAGTACTTC.

The genes are TRBV28 and TRBJ2-7, with D possibly TRBD1 on 5 matching bases. Between the trimmed V and J ends, which lost 5 bases and 0 bases, there was a span of 14 bases. The CDR3 totals 15 residues. Per germline, CDR1 MDHEN and CDR2 SYDVKM. CDR3 in DNA: TGTGCCAGCAGTGTTGGGGCAGCGAGCTCCTACGAGCAGTACGTC. Its translation: CASSVGAASSYEQYV.

The chain has TRBV19 and TRBJ1-5; the D gene is possibly TRBD1 (6 bases). CDR1 is LNHDA, CDR2 SQIVND, per germline (reference sequence). The CDR3 length is 15 residues. Trimming removed 3 bases from V and 7 bases from J, with 16 bases in between. The CDR3 nucleotides are TGTGCCAGTAGTATCGGCACAGGGAGAGTCCAGCCCCAGCATTTT. Its protein product is CASSIGTGRVQPQHF.

The gene calls are TRBV29-1 and TRBJ2-1, with D maybe TRBD2 (6 bases). V gave up 5 bases and J gave up 5 bases, with 22 bases separating them. Germline V gene sequence: CDR1 SQVTM, CDR2 ANQGSEA. The CDR3 has 16 residues. CDR3 DNA: TGCAGCGTTTCTTACCCGGGACTGTGGAATAACAATGAGCAGTTCTTC. Residues: CSVSYPGLWNNNEQFF.

This clone was detected only once. V gene TRBV13 combines with J gene TRBJ2-7; the D gene could be TRBD1 or TRBD2 (6 bases each). The germline gives CDR1 PRHDT, CDR2 FYEKMQ (reference sequence). Trimming shortened V by 5 bases and J by 7 bases, and 18 bases separated the two germline ends. This CDR3 contains 14 residues. This CDR3 reads CASSARLGGSEQYF. CDR3 sequence (DNA): TGTGCCAGCAGCGCCCGACTAGGGGGGAGTGAGCAGTACTTC.

In this sample, this clone turned up a few times. The chain uses TRBV10-3 and TRBJ1-2; 9 nucleotides agree with TRBD1. Germline assignment: CDR1 ENHRY and CDR2 SYGVKD. The CDR3 runs 13 residues. Trimming at V came to 6 bases and at J to 6 bases, leaving 5 bases not matched to a gene. Here the CDR3 DNA reads TGTGCCATCAGGGGGGACAGGGCGGATGGCTACACCTTC. Protein sequence: CAIRGDRADGYTF.

The chain is built from TRBV4-3 and TRBJ1-1; D not resolved. Germline assignment: CDR1 LGHNA and CDR2 YSLEER. V lost 1 base and J lost 6, with 18 bases in between. CDR3 length equals 16 residues. For the CDR3, the DNA is TGCGCCAGCAGCCAAGTTCGTGCTATGGGAACGGCTGAAGCTTTCTTT. Protein sequence: CASSQVRAMGTAEAFF.

The rearrangement joins TRBV5-8 to TRBJ2-2, with 10 bases fitting TRBD2. The J segment lost 1 base and the V segment lost 5 bases, leaving 5 bases of the junction unmatched. The CDR3 sequence is 16 residues long. Per the germline V gene, CDR1 is SGHTS and CDR2 is YDEGEE. CDR3 region: CASRSLAGQNTGELFF. DNA of the CDR3: TGTGCCAGCAGGTCACTAGCGGGGCAGAACACCGGGGAGCTGTTTTTT. The variable domain in full, completed from reference TRBV5-8 and TRBJ2-2, reads EAGVTQSPTHLIKTRGQQATLRCSPISGHTSVYWYQQALGLGLQFLLWYDEGEERNRGNFPPRFSGRQFPNYSSELNVNALELEDSALYLCASRSLAGQNTGELFFGEGSRLTVL.

This sequence joins TRBV7-2 and TRBJ2-1; D is tentatively TRBD1 or TRBD2 (6 bases each). Trimming took off 1 base at V and 10 bases at J, with 11 bases between the two ends. This CDR3 spans 13 amino acids. Germline loops: CDR1 SGHTA, CDR2 FQGNSA. The CDR3 DNA reads as TGTGCCAGCAGCTTAGGGGGGGCGTGGGAGCAGTTCTTC. Its protein product is CASSLGGAWEQFF.

CDR3 DNA sequence: TGTGCCAGCTCACCACCGAGGCGAGGTGCAGATACGCAGTATTTT. This codes for CASSPPRRGADTQYF. The chain uses TRBV18 and TRBJ2-3; no definite D call. V dropped 0 bases and J dropped 4 bases, with 11 bases sitting between them. This CDR3 is built from 15 residues. The germline V gene encodes CDR1 KGHSH and CDR2 LQKENI.

The genes are TRBV6-6 and TRBJ1-6; 7 positions agree with TRBD1. Looked up from germline, CDR1 is MNHNY and CDR2 is SVGAGI (reference sequence). This CDR3 has 14 residues. V was pared by 8 bases and J by 10 bases, with 11 bases of the junction left unmatched. CDR3 in amino acids: CASCRDSARSPLHF. As DNA, the CDR3 is TGTGCCAGCTGTAGGGACAGCGCGCGCTCACCCCTCCACTTT.